The clone carrying this T cell receptor (beta chain) came up a few times. The data derive from a study of control samples from healthy donors and cancer patients. Trimming removed 6 bases at V and 5 bases at J, with 11 bases between. Looked up from germline, CDR1 is MNHEY and CDR2 is SVGAGI. CDR3 length equals 13 residues. The data were produced by immunoSEQ multiplex PCR, yet TCRdb's version contains in-frame clones alone and is incomplete. The sample contains fewer than 90,000 clones, roughly 86% of which appear only once. The sequence came from a man aged 45-65 years in good health. The sequencing sample was made of blood. V is TRBV6-5 and J is TRBJ1-5; no clear D. The CDR3: CASRKDHYQPQHF. For the CDR3, the DNA is TGTGCCAGCAGGAAAGACCATTATCAGCCCCAGCATTTT.